This T cell receptor beta chain was profiled in a study of spatial heterogeneity in lung cancer. Study as a whole: In raw reads, more than eight appearances on average were recorded for each unique TCR and UMI combination.

Ten or more counts support this clonotype. Stated time point: blood at routine non-recurrence follow-up after resection. Unsorted tumor, nontumor lung tissue or cryopreserved PBMC supplied the whole RNA. TCRdb itself ran the 5' RACE reads through MiXCR, one entry per CDR3 protein. The sample yields around 30,000 distinct CDR3 sequences, 5.5% to 7% seen once. The CDR3 consists of 14 residues. Germline V CDR1 and CDR2: MNHEY, SVGEGT. Trimming left V 4 bases short and J 3 bases short, with 10 bases between. V and J are TRBV6-2 or TRBV6-3 and TRBJ1-5; a weak D match, TRBD1 (6 bases). This TCR came from a male donor with early-stage non-small cell lung cancer. Material: PBMCs, obtained at follow-up. CDR3 protein: CASSFGGSNQPQHF. CDR3 sequence (DNA): TGTGCCAGCAGTTTCGGGGGCTCCAATCAGCCCCAGCATTTT.